The clone carrying this T cell receptor beta chain was counted a few times. This entry belongs to a study of response to subunit inactivated influenza vaccine. TCRdb recomputed calls from the RT-PCR reads with MiXCR, one row per CDR3 protein. The sample includes around 570,000 distinct CDR3 sequences, roughly 12% seen only once; the top ten take 9.5% to 11%. The CDR3 runs to 15 residues. J lost 4 bases, V lost 4 bases, and 3 bases had no gene match. The germline CDR1 and CDR2 sequences are SGHRS and YFSETQ. This sample also belongs to another study, concerning T cells expressing NK-cell markers. That source reports: Template switching by 5'RACE with UMIs generated the TCR beta cDNA. The TCR beta repertoires originated in sorted CD3+CD56+NKG2C+, CD3+CD56+NKG2C- and CD3+CD56-NKG2C+ T cells. NKG2C+ dominant clonotype frequencies in a handful of donors were about 1.0-7.0% of CD8+ T cells.

The TCR originated in a man over 45 who received an inactivated influenza vaccine. The chain uses TRBV5-1 and TRBJ2-2; the match to TRBD2 covers 11 bases. Sequenced material: PBMCs from blood, taken on the day of vaccination. CDR3 sequence (DNA): TGCGCCAGCAGCATGGGACTAGCGGTCACCGGGGAGCTGTTTTTT. Translating gives CASSMGLAVTGELFF.